This entry lists 2 T cell receptor beta chains sequenced from one sample in a study of T-cell reconstitution after alpha-beta-depleted transplantation in children. Unique molecular identifiers were incorporated when the TCRbeta library was constructed. Via MiXCR, TCRdb re-called the PCR reads, giving one row per CDR3 protein. In the table there are fewer than 550,000 distinct CDR3 sequences, roughly an eighth of which are singletons. The sequencing used PBMCs, mostly from graft donor cells, collected 180 days after TCRalphabeta/CD19-depleted stem cell transplant. Receptors were obtained from a female patient between 2 and 15 years old who had a stem cell transplant for aplastic anemia, so the T cells may come from the graft donor.

This rearrangement joins TRBV4-3 to TRBJ2-5; 8 bases are a match to TRBD1. CDR3 length: 15 amino acids. Germline values: CDR1 LGHNA, CDR2 YSLEER. The V gene end was trimmed by 1 base and the J gene end by 1 base; junction bases not matched to a gene: 2. For the CDR3, the DNA is TGCGCCAGCAGCCAAGGGGGGACAGGCCAAGAGACCCAGTACTTC. Its translation: CASSQGGTGQETQYF.

This clonotype has only a few counts. This chain uses TRBV6-2 or TRBV6-3 with TRBJ2-1; D is possibly TRBD2 (5 bases). V shed 2 bases and J shed 0 bases, with 8 bases lying between them. Germline V gene data show CDR1 as MNHEY and CDR2 as SVGEGT. CDR3 length equals 15 residues. The CDR3 region has the DNA TGTGCCAGCAGTTACACGGGGAGCTCCTACAATGAGCAGTTCTTC. Its translation: CASSYTGSSYNEQFF.